What follows are 21 T cell receptor beta chains derived from one specimen sequenced in a study of CD8+CD57+ T cells in acquired aplastic anemia. TCR beta VDJ combinations and CDR3 sequences were profiled from genomic DNA. TCRdb fed the reads into MiXCR, producing one record per CDR3 protein. Seen here are 90,000 to 150,000 distinct CDR3 sequences, 45% to 60% observed once, and the top ten hold roughly 32%. Sequencing involved patients with CD8+CD57+ cell expansion previously shown by flow cytometry. The sequenced sample consisted of sorted CD4+, CD8+, or CD8+CD57+ T cells (not recorded which) from PBMCs. All receptors come from a human donor with aplastic anemia.

The chain carries TRBV19 and TRBJ1-6; D gene uncertain. Germline CDR1 and CDR2: LNHDA and SQIVND (reference sequence). Trimming pared 2 bases from V and 7 bases from J, leaving 9 bases between. The CDR3 has 14 residues. The CDR3 DNA reads TGTGCCAGTAGTATAAGGACGGAGAATTCACCCCTCCACTTT. It translates to CASSIRTENSPLHF. The full variable domain, completed using reference TRBV19 and TRBJ1-6, is DGGITQSPKYLFRKEGQNVTLSCEQNLNHDAMYWYRQDPGQGLRLIYYSQIVNDFQKGDIAEGYSVSREKKESFPLTVTSAQKNPTAFYLCASSIRTENSPLHFGNGTRLTVT.

The table lists this clonotype with a few counts. V usage is TRBV2 and J usage is TRBJ2-7, with 9 bases lining up with TRBD1. The J segment lost 5 bases and the V segment lost 8 bases, leaving 10 bases of the junction unmatched. This CDR3 has 14 residues. Germline assignment: CDR1 SNHLY and CDR2 FYNNEI. The CDR3 protein is CASRLGTGYDEQYF. The CDR3 DNA follows: TGTGCCAGCCGCCTCGGGACAGGGTACGACGAGCAGTACTTC.

Of note for this clonotype: The junction and the germline gene differ at one end; a read error may be behind it. The chain employs TRBV2 and TRBJ1-6, with unresolved D. This CDR3 comprises 11 residues. CDR1 is SNHLY and CDR2 is FYNNEI in the germline V gene. The CDR3 loop is CASSERPDLQF. The CDR3 DNA is TGTGCCAGCAGTGAAAGACCGGACCTCCAATTT.

The gene calls are TRBV11-1 and TRBJ2-5; TRBD2 aligns across 10 bases. Germline CDR1 reads SGHAT; CDR2 reads FQDESV (reference sequence). The CDR3 spans 18 residues. Unmatched junction bases numbered 16, after V lost 5 bases and J lost 4 bases. Written as DNA, the CDR3 is TGTGCCAGCAGCCTTGAGTCTAGCGGGGGCCACCGGAGAGAGACCCAGTACTTC. Amino acids: CASSLESSGGHRRETQYF.

The rearrangement uses TRBV10-2 and TRBJ2-1; 9 positions match TRBD2. The CDR3 extends over 14 amino acids. From germline, CDR1 is WSHSY and CDR2 SAAADI. V gave up 5 bases and J gave up 7 bases; unmatched junction bases: 6. Here the CDR3 DNA reads TGCGCCAGCAGTAACCTAGCGGGATTAAATGAGCAGTTCTTC. Its protein is CASSNLAGLNEQFF.

This clonotype was seen more than once but under ten times. The chain links TRBV24-1 to TRBJ1-2; D remains unclear. From germline, CDR1 is KGHDR and CDR2 SFDVKD. The V and J ends lost 0 bases and 6 bases respectively, with 7 bases between them. The CDR3 is 13 residues long. In nucleotides, the CDR3 is TGTGCCACCAGTGATTTGGAACAGAATGGCTACACCTTC. Encoded protein: CATSDLEQNGYTF.

This clonotype was observed at least ten times. V and J are TRBV29-1 and TRBJ2-7; a weak D match, TRBD1 (5 bases). Deletions cut 2 bases from V and 2 bases from J, with 10 bases between. Germline V gene sequence: CDR1 SQVTM, CDR2 ANQGSEA. This CDR3 comprises 13 residues. CDR3: CSVELDTTYEQYF. CDR3 sequence (DNA): TGCAGCGTTGAATTGGACACAACCTACGAGCAGTACTTC.

The chain links TRBV20-1 to TRBJ1-6; 9 positions match TRBD1. This CDR3 has 13 amino acids. Germline trimming cut 6 bases from V and 7 bases from J; bases unmatched to any gene: 4. Germline values: CDR1 DFQATT, CDR2 SNEGSKA (reference sequence). The CDR3 DNA reads TGCAGTGCCTGGACAGGGGTAAATTCACCCCTCCACTTT. This encodes CSAWTGVNSPLHF.

This clonotype was counted a few times. The rearrangement joins TRBV20-1 to TRBJ2-3; D assignment may be TRBD1 or TRBD2 (5 bases each). This CDR3 has 12 amino acids. Between the trimmed V and J ends, which lost 1 base and 6 bases, there was a span of 8 bases. Germline CDR1 and CDR2: DFQATT and SNEGSKA (reference sequence). The CDR3 sequence is CSARVGTDTQYF. Here the CDR3 DNA reads TGCAGTGCTAGAGTTGGGACGGATACGCAGTATTTT.

V usage is TRBV4-3 and J usage is TRBJ1-1; TRBD1 might be the D (5 bases). The CDR3 extends over 14 amino acids. The V and J ends lost 0 bases and 6 bases respectively, with 11 bases between them. In germline, CDR1 is LGHNA, CDR2 YSLEER. CDR3 residues: CASSQDFGGPEAFF. The CDR3 coding sequence is TGCGCCAGCAGCCAAGATTTTGGGGGTCCTGAAGCTTTCTTT.

This chain joins TRBV20-1 and TRBJ1-2; D remains unclear. The CDR3 covers 12 residues. CDR1 and CDR2 from the germline V gene are DFQATT and SNEGSKA (reference sequence). Trimming took 4 bases from V and 4 from J, leaving 10 bases between them. The CDR3 loop is CSANRAIYGYTF. The CDR3 DNA is TGCAGTGCTAATAGGGCAATCTATGGCTACACCTTC.

The rearrangement links TRBV2 to TRBJ2-7; 8 bases are a match to TRBD2. Germline V gene lookup returns CDR1 SNHLY and CDR2 FYNNEI. J was trimmed by 9 bases and V by 4 bases; bases with no gene match: 5. CDR3 length: 12 residues. CDR3 bases: TGTGCCAGCAGTGTGCTAGCGGGTCGGCAGTACTTC. It is translated as CASSVLAGRQYF.

This rearrangement joins TRBV25-1 to TRBJ2-3, with 8 bases aligning to TRBD2. This CDR3 contains 18 residues. Germline-derived CDR1 and CDR2 are MGHDK and SYGVNS. J was trimmed by 6 bases and V by 5 bases; bases with no gene match: 19. The CDR3 reads CASSPRWGVPGGADTQYF. The CDR3 DNA is TGTGCCAGCAGTCCGCGGTGGGGGGTACCGGGAGGGGCGGATACGCAGTATTTT.

This chain connects TRBV12-3 or TRBV12-4 to TRBJ2-7, with 7 bases fitting TRBD2. Trimming at V came to 10 bases and at J to 2 bases, leaving 14 bases not matched to a gene. The CDR3 runs 15 residues. Here the CDR3 DNA reads TGTGCCACCGGGGGGTGCGGGGGTCATACCTACGAGCAGTACTTC. As protein: CATGGCGGHTYEQYF.

The chain uses TRBV7-9 and TRBJ1-2, with 7 bases lining up with TRBD1. The CDR3 is 15 residues long. Germline-derived CDR1 and CDR2 are SEHNR and FQNEAQ (reference sequence). V dropped 5 bases and J dropped 4; count of bases not matched to a gene: 10. The CDR3 spells CASSPGTVKFYGYTF. The DNA of the CDR3 is TGTGCCAGCAGCCCTGGGACAGTTAAGTTCTATGGCTACACCTTC.

The chain has TRBV7-8 and TRBJ2-5; no clear D. CDR3 size: 9 residues. Germline loops: CDR1 SGHVS, CDR2 FQNEAQ. The V end lost 5 bases, the J end lost 7 bases, and 2 bases lay between the germline ends. CDR3 nucleotide sequence: TGTGCCAGCAGCCTGACCCAGTACTTC. Amino acid sequence: CASSLTQYF.

Details on this clonotype: Its ends do not fully match the called genes, so a read error is possible. The gene calls are TRBV11-2 and TRBJ2-1; no definite D call. The germline V gene encodes CDR1 SGHAT and CDR2 FQNNGV. This CDR3 spans 15 amino acids. CDR3 sequence: CASSPTSFPYNEQLF. The CDR3 coding sequence is TGTGCCAGCAGCCCCACCTCGTTTCCCTACAATGAGCAGCTCTTC.

This clonotype was observed a few times. A read error is possible here, since a much larger clone lies one base away. The chain joins TRBV7-8 to TRBJ2-2; a weak D match, TRBD2 (5 bases). This CDR3 has 14 residues. Germline assignment: CDR1 SGHVS and CDR2 FQNEAQ. The CDR3 DNA sequence: TGTGCCAGCAGCCCGGGTTCGGTCACCGGGGAGCCGTTTTTT. Translation: CASSPGSVTGEPFF.

At least ten counts were recorded for this clonotype. The chain links TRBV29-1 to TRBJ2-7, with 10 bases that match TRBD1. With 3 bases clipped from V and 3 bases from J, the junction kept 2 bases outside the gene matches. The length of the CDR3 is 13 residues. CDR1 is SQVTM, CDR2 ANQGSEA, per germline. The CDR3 loop reads CSVEGQGLYEQYF. CDR3 in DNA: TGCAGCGTTGAGGGACAGGGGCTCTACGAGCAGTACTTC.

On this clonotype: Given a much more abundant clone one base away, this may be a read error. The V and J genes are TRBV19 and TRBJ2-7; 10 bases match TRBD1. The germline CDR1 and CDR2 sequences are LNHDA and SQIVND (reference sequence). CDR3 length equals 14 residues. After removal of 3 bases from V and 12 bases from J, the junction contained 11 bases not matched to a gene. The CDR3 region is CASSILDRGLPRYF. DNA for the CDR3: TGTGCCAGTAGTATTCTTGACAGGGGGCTACCGCGGTACTTC.

This chain uses TRBV5-4 with TRBJ2-7, with TRBD2 matching over 8 bases. V gave up 1 base and J gave up 4 bases; unmatched junction bases: 7. From germline, CDR1 is SGHNT and CDR2 YYREEE (reference sequence). The CDR3 runs to 15 residues. The DNA for the CDR3 is TGTGCCAGCAGCTTGTGGGGGGCGGGAGGATACGAGCAGTACTTC. Amino acid sequence: CASSLWGAGGYEQYF.